These T cell receptor beta chains were read from a single sample in a study of shared clonotypes between healthy human individuals. Data came from immunoSEQ multiplex PCR; TCRdb stores just in-frame clones and leaves some out. The sample has about 600,000 clones, 97% seen once. The source material was naive CD4+ T cells sorted from blood. The receptors originated from a woman aged 25 to 39 in good health. CDR3s include the opening cysteine and the closing phenylalanine or tryptophan. The order of the fields is D gene, clone size, V gene, J gene, CDR3 DNA, CDR3 protein. A D gene is named only where the DNA matches it firmly. Not every row has a clone size; where given, it reads once, few, many or a size class.

D: .
size: .
V: TRBV2
J: TRBJ1-2
DNA: TGTGCCAGCGGTCTAAACAGGGAGTATGGCTACACCTTC
CDR3: CASGLNREYGYTF

D: .
size: .
V: TRBV18
J: TRBJ2-1
DNA: TGTGCCAGCTCACAAACGGGACCCGTGTCTAATGAGCAGTTCTTC
CDR3: CASSQTGPVSNEQFF

D: TRBD2
size: .
V: TRBV7-2
J: TRBJ2-7
DNA: TGTGCCAGCAGCCCCGATAGCGGGAGCCGTTCTTACGAGCAGTACTTC
CDR3: CASSPDSGSRSYEQYF

D: TRBD1
size: once
V: TRBV29-1
J: TRBJ1-1
DNA: TGCAGCGCCGGGACAGGGGCATCCACTGAAGCTTTCTTT
CDR3: CSAGTGASTEAFF

D: .
size: .
V: TRBV29-1
J: TRBJ2-4
DNA: TGCAGCGTTGAAGGCTTGGAGGGGCTCAGAAACATTCAGTACTTC
CDR3: CSVEGLEGLRNIQYF

D: .
size: .
V: TRBV30
J: TRBJ2-7
DNA: TGTGCCTGGAATCCGCCCCAAACCTACGAGCAGTACTTC
CDR3: CAWNPPQTYEQYF

D: .
size: .
V: TRBV27
J: TRBJ2-5
DNA: TGTGCCAGCAGTCCCAGGAGGACGGACCAAGAGACCCAGTACTTC
CDR3: CASSPRRTDQETQYF

D: .
size: .
V: TRBV27
J: TRBJ2-1
DNA: TGTGCCAGCAGTTTTGACTGGAACAATGAGCAGTTCTTC
CDR3: CASSFDWNNEQFF

D: .
size: .
V: TRBV28
J: TRBJ2-1
DNA: TGTGCCAGCAGTCCGAGAAACCGTCATAGCGAGCAGTTCTTC
CDR3: CASSPRNRHSEQFF

D: .
size: once
V: TRBV7-8
J: TRBJ2-5
DNA: TGTGCCAGCAGCTTAGAGGAGGTGAGGGAGACCCAGTACTTC
CDR3: CASSLEEVRETQYF

D: .
size: .
V: TRBV4-2
J: TRBJ2-7
DNA: TGTGCCAGCAGCCCGGCGGTATTAGCGGACTACGAGCAGTACTTC
CDR3: CASSPAVLADYEQYF

D: TRBD2
size: once
V: TRBV2
J: TRBJ2-1
DNA: TGTGCCAGCAGTGAATGGGGGACTAGCGGGAGCAATGAGCAGTTCTTC
CDR3: CASSEWGTSGSNEQFF

D: TRBD2
size: .
V: TRBV27
J: TRBJ2-1
DNA: TGTGCCAGCAGTCCACCGGGACTAGGAGGCAATGAGCAGTTCTTC
CDR3: CASSPPGLGGNEQFF

D: .
size: .
V: TRBV6-1
J: TRBJ2-1
DNA: TGTGCCAGCATTCGAAAACAGGGTATCAATGAGCAGTTCTTC
CDR3: CASIRKQGINEQFF

D: TRBD1
size: .
V: TRBV5-4
J: TRBJ2-5
DNA: TGTGCCAGCAGTTTAGACAGGGAAGAGACCCAGTACTTC
CDR3: CASSLDREETQYF

D: .
size: .
V: TRBV27
J: TRBJ1-1
DNA: TGTGCCAGCAGTTTCTGGACGAACACTGAAGCTTTCTTT
CDR3: CASSFWTNTEAFF

D: TRBD2
size: .
V: TRBV7-9
J: TRBJ2-7
DNA: TGTGCCAGCAGCTCAATGGGGACTAGCGGGTTGCAGTACTTC
CDR3: CASSSMGTSGLQYF

D: .
size: .
V: TRBV7-7
J: TRBJ2-2
DNA: TGTGCCAGCAGCTTAGGTAGCGGAACGAACACCGGGGAGCTGTTTTTT
CDR3: CASSLGSGTNTGELFF

D: TRBD1
size: once
V: TRBV6-1
J: TRBJ1-4
DNA: TGTGCCAGCAGTGGCCCGGGACAGGGTTGGGGAAAACTGTTTTTT
CDR3: CASSGPGQGWGKLFF

D: TRBD1
size: .
V: TRBV28
J: TRBJ1-1
DNA: TGTGCCAGCAGTCCTTCTCCGGGACAGGGTGAAGCTTTCTTT
CDR3: CASSPSPGQGEAFF

D: TRBD2
size: .
V: TRBV28
J: TRBJ2-7
DNA: TGTGCCAGCAGTTCATCTAGCGGGAGAGCCCCAATCTACGAGCAGTACTTC
CDR3: CASSSSSGRAPIYEQYF

D: TRBD1
size: .
V: TRBV11-2
J: TRBJ1-4
DNA: TGTGCCAGCAGCTTAAACAGGGGAGCTAATGAAAAACTGTTTTTT
CDR3: CASSLNRGANEKLFF

D: TRBD1
size: .
V: TRBV6-1
J: TRBJ1-1
DNA: TGTGCCAGCAGTGAACTTGGACAGGGGGTGACTGAAGCTTTCTTT
CDR3: CASSELGQGVTEAFF

D: .
size: .
V: TRBV4-2
J: TRBJ1-5
DNA: TGTGCCAGCAGCCAAGGGGTAGGGGAGAATCAGCCCCAGCATTTT
CDR3: CASSQGVGENQPQHF